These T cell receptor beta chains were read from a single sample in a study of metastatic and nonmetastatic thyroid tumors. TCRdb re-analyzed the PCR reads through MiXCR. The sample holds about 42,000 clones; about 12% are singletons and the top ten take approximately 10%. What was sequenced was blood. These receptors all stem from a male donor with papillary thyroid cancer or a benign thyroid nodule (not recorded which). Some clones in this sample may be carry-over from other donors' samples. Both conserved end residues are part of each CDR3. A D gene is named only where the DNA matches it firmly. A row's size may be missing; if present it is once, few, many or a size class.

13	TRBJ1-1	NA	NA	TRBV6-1	CATQQVSRSLAFF	TGTGCCACCCAACAGGTTTCCCGATCCCTGGCTTTCTTT
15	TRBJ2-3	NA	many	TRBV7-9	CASSSRRRAPDTQYF	TGTGCCAGCAGCTCGCGGAGGAGAGCCCCAGATACGCAGTATTTT
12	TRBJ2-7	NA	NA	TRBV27	CAIPYVASEQYF	TGTGCCATCCCCTATGTAGCTAGTGAGCAGTACTTC
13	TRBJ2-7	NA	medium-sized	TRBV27	CASSPQNSYEQYF	TGTGCCAGCAGTCCCCAGAACAGTTACGAGCAGTACTTC
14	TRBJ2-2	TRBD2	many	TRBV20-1	CSVKRDPTTGELFF	TGCAGTGTCAAGCGGGACCCCACCACCGGGGAGCTGTTTTTT
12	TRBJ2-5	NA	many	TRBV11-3	CASSLGRETQYF	TGTGCCAGCAGCTTAGGAAGGGAGACCCAGTACTTC
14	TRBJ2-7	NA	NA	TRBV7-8	CASRLQGSSYEQYF	TGTGCCAGCAGATTACAGGGTTCCTCCTACGAGCAGTACTTC
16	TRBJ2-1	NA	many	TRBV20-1	CSAQDASARSYNEQFF	TGCAGTGCTCAGGACGCTAGCGCCCGCTCCTACAATGAGCAGTTCTTC
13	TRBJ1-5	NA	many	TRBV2	CASGETRDQPQHF	TGTGCCAGCGGTGAGACAAGGGATCAGCCCCAGCATTTT
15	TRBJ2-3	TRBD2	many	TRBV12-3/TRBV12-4	CASSLGLAGTDTQYF	TGTGCCAGCAGTTTAGGGCTAGCGGGTACAGATACGCAGTATTTT
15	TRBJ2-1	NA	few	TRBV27	CASRTGGSYGNEQFF	TGTGCCAGCAGAACAGGTGGGAGTTATGGGAATGAGCAGTTCTTC
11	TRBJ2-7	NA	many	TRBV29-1	CSVGQGGEQYF	TGCAGCGTTGGTCAGGGCGGCGAGCAGTACTTC
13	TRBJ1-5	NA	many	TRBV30	CAWSVGAEQPQHF	TGTGCCTGGAGTGTAGGTGCCGAGCAGCCCCAGCATTTT
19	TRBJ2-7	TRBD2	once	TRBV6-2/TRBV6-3	CASTHTPLAGAKGTYEQYF	TGTGCCAGCACCCACACCCCTCTAGCGGGAGCGAAAGGAACCTACGAGCAGTACTTC
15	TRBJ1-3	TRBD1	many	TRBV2	CASGRDSQAGNTIYF	TGTGCCAGCGGTCGGGACAGCCAGGCGGGAAACACCATATATTTT
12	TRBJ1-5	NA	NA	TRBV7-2	CASSLPFQPQHF	TGTGCCAGCAGCTTACCGTTTCAGCCCCAGCATTTT
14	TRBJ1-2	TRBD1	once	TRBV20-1	CSARGQGNNYGYTF	TGCAGTGCTAGGGGACAGGGGAATAACTATGGCTACACCTTC
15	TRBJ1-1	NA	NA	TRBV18	CASSPPSLSLTEAFF	TGTGCCAGCTCACCGCCGTCTTTGTCACTGACTGAAGCTTTCTTT
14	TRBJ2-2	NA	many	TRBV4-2	CASSPTGNTGELFF	TGTGCCAGCAGCCCGACAGGGAACACCGGGGAGCTGTTTTTT
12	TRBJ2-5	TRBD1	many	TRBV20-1	CSAGQGMETQYF	TGCAGTGCAGGACAGGGAATGGAGACCCAGTACTTC
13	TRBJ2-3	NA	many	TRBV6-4	CASSPGPKSTQYF	TGTGCCAGCAGTCCCGGACCGAAATCGACGCAGTATTTT
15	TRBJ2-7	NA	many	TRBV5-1	CASSLTGTDSYEQYF	TGCGCCAGCAGCTTAACCGGGACCGACTCCTACGAGCAGTACTTC
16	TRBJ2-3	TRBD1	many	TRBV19	CASSTWTGGWADTQYF	TGTGCCAGTAGTACCTGGACAGGGGGCTGGGCAGATACGCAGTATTTT
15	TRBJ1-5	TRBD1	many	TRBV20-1	CSAIVPGGEYQPQHF	TGCAGTGCTATCGTACCAGGGGGGGAGTATCAGCCCCAGCATTTT
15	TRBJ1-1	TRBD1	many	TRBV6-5	CASSYDRGRSTEAFF	TGTGCCAGCAGTTACGACAGGGGGAGGAGCACTGAAGCTTTCTTT
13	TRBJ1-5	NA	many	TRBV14	CASSQGRRGAQHF	TGTGCCAGCAGCCAAGGTCGGCGGGGGGCCCAGCATTTT
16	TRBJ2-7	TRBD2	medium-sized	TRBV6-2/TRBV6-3	CASSSLRTRRLYEQYF	TGTGCCAGCAGTTCGCTCCGGACTAGAAGGCTCTACGAGCAGTACTTC
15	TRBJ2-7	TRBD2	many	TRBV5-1	CASSSGGLAGDEQYF	TGCGCCAGCAGCTCCGGGGGACTAGCGGGGGACGAGCAGTACTTC
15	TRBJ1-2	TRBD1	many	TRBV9	CASSVGGGAGYGYTF	TGTGCCAGCAGCGTAGGAGGGGGCGCCGGCTATGGCTACACCTTC
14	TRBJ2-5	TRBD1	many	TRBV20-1	CSARTTGPEGTQYF	TGCAGTGCTAGAACGACAGGGCCCGAAGGGACCCAGTACTTC
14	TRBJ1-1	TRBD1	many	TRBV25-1	CASGRDSMNTEAFF	TGTGCCAGCGGGCGGGACAGCATGAACACTGAAGCTTTCTTT
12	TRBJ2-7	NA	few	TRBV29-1	CSVGDGSYEQYF	TGCAGCGTGGGGGACGGCTCCTACGAGCAGTACTTC
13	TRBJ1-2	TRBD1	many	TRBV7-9	CASSFRTGDGYTF	TGTGCCAGCAGCTTTCGAACAGGGGATGGCTACACCTTC
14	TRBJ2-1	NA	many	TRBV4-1	CASSPAGRLNEQFF	TGCGCCAGCAGCCCGGCCGGGCGGCTGAATGAGCAGTTCTTC
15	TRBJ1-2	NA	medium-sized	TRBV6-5	CASSYGRGGNYGYTF	TGTGCCAGCAGTTACGGTCGGGGAGGCAACTATGGCTACACCTTC
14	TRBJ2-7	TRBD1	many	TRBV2	CASRTGTGTHEQYF	TGTGCCAGCAGAACCGGGACAGGGACCCACGAGCAGTACTTC
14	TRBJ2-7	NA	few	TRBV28	CASSPETSSYEQYF	TGTGCCAGCAGTCCCGAAACGAGCTCCTACGAGCAGTACTTC
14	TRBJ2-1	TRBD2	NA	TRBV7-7	CASSLGLANNEQFF	TGTGCTAGCAGCTTAGGACTAGCGAACAATGAGCAGTTCTTC
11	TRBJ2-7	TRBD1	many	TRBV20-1	CSAPRGLEQYF	TGCAGTGCGCCCAGGGGGCTGGAGCAGTACTTC
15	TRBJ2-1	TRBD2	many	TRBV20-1	CSAPSLAGEGNERFF	TGCAGTGCTCCTTCCCTAGCGGGGGAGGGCAATGAGCGGTTCTTC
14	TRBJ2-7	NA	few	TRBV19	CASIRGRSSYEQYF	TGTGCCAGTATCCGGGGCAGGAGCTCCTACGAGCAGTACTTC
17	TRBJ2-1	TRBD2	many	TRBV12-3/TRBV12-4	CASSPGLAGGFYNEQFF	TGTGCCAGCAGCCCGGGACTAGCGGGAGGTTTCTACAATGAGCAGTTCTTC
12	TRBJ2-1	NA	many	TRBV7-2	CASSSRGTRLFF	TGTGCCAGCAGCTCCAGGGGGACTAGGCTGTTCTTC
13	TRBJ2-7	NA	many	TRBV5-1	CASSWAGGGEQYF	TGCGCCAGCAGCTGGGCGGGTGGAGGCGAGCAGTACTTC
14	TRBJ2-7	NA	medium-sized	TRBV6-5	CASSYSGFQGEQYF	TGTGCCAGCAGTTACTCGGGCTTCCAGGGGGAGCAGTACTTC
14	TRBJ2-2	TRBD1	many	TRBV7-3	CASSLGQKGGELFF	TGTGCCAGCAGCTTGGGACAGAAGGGCGGGGAGCTGTTTTTT
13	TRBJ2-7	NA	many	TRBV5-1	CASSLVPGSEQYF	TGCGCCAGCAGCTTGGTTCCGGGTTCCGAGCAGTACTTC
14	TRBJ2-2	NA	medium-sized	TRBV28	CASTAAWNTGELFF	TGTGCCAGCACAGCTGCCTGGAACACCGGGGAGCTGTTTTTT
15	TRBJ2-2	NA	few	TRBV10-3	CAITSGHLGTGELFF	TGTGCCATCACATCCGGCCATTTAGGCACCGGGGAGCTGTTTTTT
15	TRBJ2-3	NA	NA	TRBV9	CASSVGQIITDTQYF	TGTGCCAGCAGCGTGGGGCAGATTATCACAGATACGCAGTATTTT
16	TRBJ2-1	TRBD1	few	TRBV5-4	CASSPSSGTGSHEQFF	TGTGCCAGCAGCCCATCCTCCGGGACAGGGAGCCATGAGCAGTTCTTC
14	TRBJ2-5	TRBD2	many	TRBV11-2	CASSPRLAEETQYF	TGTGCCAGCAGCCCCCGGCTAGCGGAAGAGACCCAGTACTTC
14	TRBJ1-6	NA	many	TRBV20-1	CSARDYGAYSPLHF	TGCAGTGCTAGAGATTATGGGGCATATTCACCCCTCCACTTT
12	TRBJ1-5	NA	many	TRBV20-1	CSAKTPRGPQHF	TGCAGTGCTAAAACACCTCGAGGGCCCCAGCATTTT
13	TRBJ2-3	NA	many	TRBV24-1	CATSESTGSTQYF	TGTGCCACCAGTGAATCCACAGGGAGTACGCAGTATTTT